The entry below describes one T cell receptor (beta chain). Sequencing used immunoSEQ multiplex PCR; TCRdb keeps in-frame clones, though not all of them. Among around 81,000 clones listed, approximately 90% were seen once. Germline V CDR1 and CDR2: LNHDA, SQIVND (reference sequence). CDR3 length: 16 amino acids. Trimming cost V 3 bases and J 6 bases, with 18 bases left between them. The data derive from a study of OX40 agonist ivuxolimab in advanced cancers. Prior autoimmune disease or systemic immunosuppression barred patients. The chain has TRBV19 and TRBJ1-5; a possible D gene is TRBD1 (5 bases). This sample comprised CD4+ or CD8+ T cells sorted from blood, obtained in a trial of the OX40 agonist ivuxolimab. This TCR derives from an adult with an advanced solid tumor such as melanoma, head and neck, liver or kidney cancer. The CDR3 here is CASSIFYRGMAQPQHF. CDR3 coding DNA: TGTGCCAGTAGTATTTTTTATCGGGGGATGGCTCAGCCCCAGCATTTT.